The entry that follows covers one TCR beta chain sequence. The data derive from a study of blood T cell repertoires in COVID-19. Overall study context: Material from acute and convalescent COVID-19 was sourced from the United States, Italy and Spain. Sources were T cells, B-cell-depleted T cells, or PBMCs; the material itself was cDNA or gDNA.

In the source study's methods: How many nucleated cells were present was estimated from reference gene primer amplification. Clones were sequenced by immunoSEQ multiplex PCR, and TCRdb holds only the in-frame ones, with some missing. The V and J calls and clone size are taken from that table; D and trimming were inferred from the DNA. The sample lists 150,000 to 200,000 clones, approximately 86% seen once, with around 1.4% in the top ten. The sequencing input was peripheral blood. The receptor was isolated from a woman aged 50 to 60 with acute or convalescent COVID-19.

The CDR3 coding sequence is TGTGCCAGCAACCAACAGGGTTTGGATGGCTACACCTTC. Protein sequence: CASNQQGLDGYTF. The chain joins TRBV12-3 or TRBV12-4 to TRBJ1-2; D possibly corresponds to TRBD1 (6 bases). This CDR3 is built from 13 residues. V dropped 7 bases and J dropped 6 bases, with 15 bases sitting between them.